The 14 T cell receptor beta chains presented below share a single source sample, sequenced in a study of blood T cells in healthy people across ages. Primers used in a second PCR of about 7 to 12 cycles were a sample-barcoded 5' primer and a J-beta primer mix. TCRdb ran MiXCR on the 5' RACE reads and lists one entry per CDR3 protein. The sample lists about 1.6 million distinct CDR3 sequences, about 32% seen once, with around 10% in the top ten. Sequenced material: blood. The receptors derive from a woman aged 25 to 39 in good health.

CDR3 sequence (DNA): TGTGCCAGCAGTTTTATAAGCGGGACTTACAATGAGCAGTTCTTC. As protein: CASSFISGTYNEQFF. The chain recombines TRBV27 with TRBJ2-1; 7 positions agree with TRBD2. The germline CDR1 and CDR2 sequences are MNHEY and SMNVEV (reference sequence). This CDR3 comprises 15 residues. V gave up 3 bases and J gave up 4 bases; unmatched junction bases: 6.

The genes are TRBV29-1 and TRBJ2-1, with no clear D. The V gene's germline CDR1 is SQVTM and CDR2 ANQGSEA. The CDR3 extends over 10 amino acids. Trimming removed 0 bases at V and 15 bases at J, with 9 bases between. The CDR3 here is CSVEDRPRFF. The CDR3 nucleotides are TGCAGCGTTGAAGATAGGCCCCGGTTCTTC.

The rearrangement links TRBV24-1 to TRBJ1-2; no firm D call. V lost 5 bases to trimming and J lost 3 bases, with 9 bases between them. Looked up from germline, CDR1 is KGHDR and CDR2 is SFDVKD. This CDR3 has 13 residues. Here the CDR3 reads CATSGAGDYGYTF. CDR3 bases: TGTGCCACCAGTGGGGCGGGAGACTATGGCTACACCTTC.

This clonotype was counted between two and nine times. The chain employs TRBV4-2 and TRBJ2-7; possibly TRBD2 for D (5 bases). The CDR3 totals 15 residues. The germline gives CDR1 LGHNA, CDR2 YNFKEQ. V gave up 1 base and J gave up 4 bases, with 14 bases separating them. Written as DNA, the CDR3 is TGTGCCAGCAGCCAAGCCGAGGACTGGACGTACGAGCAGTACTTC. Amino acids: CASSQAEDWTYEQYF.

The chain has TRBV10-3 and TRBJ1-6; TRBD1 is a possible D gene (5 bases). Germline CDR1 is ENHRY and CDR2 is SYGVKD. The length of the CDR3 is 15 residues. V gave up 0 bases and J gave up 6 bases, with 9 bases separating them. The CDR3, as DNA: TGTGCCATCAGTGAGTCGTGGGGACTTAATTCACCCCTCCACTTT. It yields the protein CAISESWGLNSPLHF.

This clonotype has ten or more counts. The chain links TRBV2 to TRBJ2-1; 10 positions match TRBD2. Looked up from germline, CDR1 is SNHLY and CDR2 is FYNNEI. CDR3 length: 15 amino acids. V lost 4 bases to trimming and J lost 10 bases; unmatched junction nucleotides: 10. The CDR3 protein is CASSGSGLGLAEQFF. The CDR3 nucleotides read TGTGCCAGCAGTGGGTCAGGACTGGGACTAGCGGAGCAGTTCTTC.

There are many counts of this clonotype. This rearrangement joins TRBV29-1 to TRBJ2-5, with D possibly matching TRBD1 (6 bases). This CDR3 contains 19 residues. V lost 3 bases and J 2 bases, leaving 28 bases between the germline ends. In germline, CDR1 is SQVTM, CDR2 ANQGSEA. CDR3 protein: CSVDGLLGAGGEHQETQYF. Here the CDR3 DNA reads TGCAGCGTTGATGGGTTGTTGGGGGCAGGTGGGGAACATCAAGAGACCCAGTACTTC.

V and J are TRBV12-3 or TRBV12-4 and TRBJ2-7; 10 bases match TRBD2. This CDR3 spans 16 amino acids. J was trimmed by 2 bases and V by 3 bases; bases with no gene match: 7. The DNA for the CDR3 is TGTGCCAGCAGTTTTTATAGCGGGGGGACCCCCTACGAGCAGTACTTC. It specifies CASSFYSGGTPYEQYF.

This clonotype was recorded only once. The rearrangement uses TRBV19 and TRBJ2-3, with D perhaps matching TRBD2 (7 bases). The CDR3 length is 17 residues. Germline values: CDR1 LNHDA, CDR2 SQIVND (reference sequence). Deletions cut 1 base from V and 11 bases from J, with 25 bases between. The CDR3 loop is CASSIVGGLAADMEQYF. The CDR3 DNA sequence: TGTGCCAGTAGTATAGTCGGGGGGCTAGCGGCGGATATGGAGCAGTATTTT.

DNA of the CDR3: TGCGCCAGCAGCTTGTGGGGTAGCCACGAGCAGTACTTC. Amino acid sequence: CASSLWGSHEQYF. J is TRBJ2-4 and V is TRBV5-1, with D unclear. The J call may be wrong; the DNA end is better matched by TRBJ2-7. The CDR3 totals 13 residues. Germline V gives CDR1 SGHRS, CDR2 YFSETQ.

V is TRBV7-9 and J is TRBJ2-3, with TRBD2 matching over 11 bases. The J segment lost 0 bases and the V segment lost 1 base, leaving 6 bases of the junction unmatched. This CDR3 is built from 18 residues. CDR1 is SEHNR, CDR2 FQNEAQ, per germline (reference sequence). The CDR3 DNA reads TGTGCCAGCAGCTTAGGGGGGACTAGCGGACTAAGCACAGATACGCAGTATTTT. Translating it yields CASSLGGTSGLSTDTQYF.

This chain links TRBV6-5 with TRBJ2-7, with a weak D call TRBD2 (5 bases). Germline V gene data show CDR1 as MNHEY and CDR2 as SVGAGI. V was shortened by 6 bases and J by 3 bases, with 18 bases between the two germline ends. The CDR3 spans 15 residues. Written as DNA, the CDR3 is TGTGCCAGCAGGGGATTTACTAGAACGGGCTACGAGCAGTACTTC. This codes for CASRGFTRTGYEQYF.

In the case of this clonotype: Mismatch with germline at one junction end may stem from a read error. The chain links TRBV7-2 to TRBJ1-5; D is unclear. The CDR3 extends over 14 amino acids. From germline, CDR1 is SGHTA and CDR2 FQGNSA. CDR3 amino acids: CASGLLSSNQPQHF. DNA for the CDR3: TGTGCCAGCGGCTTATTGAGCAGCAATCAGCCCCAGCATTTT.

This clonotype has just a few counts. V and J are TRBV24-1 and TRBJ2-1, with TRBD1 matching over 10 bases. Germline V gene sequence: CDR1 KGHDR, CDR2 SFDVKD. Trimming took 4 bases from V and 8 from J; bases not matched to a gene: 10. The CDR3 is 16 amino acids. CDR3 sequence (DNA): TGTGCCACCAGTGACCCGTCCGGGACAGGGGCAGATGAGCAGTTCTTC. Translation gives CATSDPSGTGADEQFF.